This T cell receptor (beta chain) comes out of a study of T cell responses to AZD1222 COVID-19 vaccine. The CDR3 extends over 14 amino acids. V lost 6 bases and J 5 bases, leaving 13 bases between the germline ends. The germline gives CDR1 MNHEY, CDR2 SMNVEV (reference sequence). To note about this clone: Its specificity is not known.

Points from the study as a whole: The number of AZD1222 recipients seropositive at baseline was only five or six. The donor cohort was predominantly white British with a female majority, and clonal diversity may have been underestimated. The study found vaccine-associated CD4 TCRs spanning spike, dominant at 160-218 and 743-854.

Sequencing used immunoSEQ multiplex PCR; TCRdb keeps in-frame clones, though not all of them. The top ten clones hold about 3.5% of a sample with approximately 200,000 clones, 90% to 95% of them seen once. The study pooled second doses at about 4 or about 12 weeks. The chain recombines TRBV27 with TRBJ2-2; D tentatively reads TRBD1 or TRBD2 (5 bases each). This sequence was found in an adult who received the AZD1222 COVID-19 vaccine. Source: peripheral blood, taken 28 days after the second AZD1222 dose. The CDR3 reads CASSLGPGTGELFF. In DNA form, the CDR3 reads TGTGCCAGCAGCTTGGGACCCGGGACCGGGGAGCTGTTTTTT.